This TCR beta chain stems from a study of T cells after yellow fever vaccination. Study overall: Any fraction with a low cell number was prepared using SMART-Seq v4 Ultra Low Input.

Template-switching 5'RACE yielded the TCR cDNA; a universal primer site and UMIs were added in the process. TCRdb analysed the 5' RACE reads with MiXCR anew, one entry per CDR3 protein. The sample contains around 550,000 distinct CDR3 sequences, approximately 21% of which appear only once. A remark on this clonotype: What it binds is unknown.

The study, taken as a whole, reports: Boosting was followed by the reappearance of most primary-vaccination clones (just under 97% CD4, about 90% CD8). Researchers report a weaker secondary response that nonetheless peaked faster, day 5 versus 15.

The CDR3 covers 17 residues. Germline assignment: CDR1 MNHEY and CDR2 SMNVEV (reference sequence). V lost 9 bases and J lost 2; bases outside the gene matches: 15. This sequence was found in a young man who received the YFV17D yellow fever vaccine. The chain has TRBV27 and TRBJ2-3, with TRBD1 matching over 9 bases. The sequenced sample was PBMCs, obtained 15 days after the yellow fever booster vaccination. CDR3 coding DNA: TGTGCCAGAGCACCGCTCGGACAGGGGACCCCCACAGATACGCAGTATTTT. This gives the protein CARAPLGQGTPTDTQYF.